The present T cell receptor beta chain was sequenced within a study of T cell responses to AZD1222 COVID-19 vaccine. Broader study findings: Baseline seropositivity occurred in only six AZD1222 recipients. Samples come after the peak T cell response, not at day 14.

The germline V gene encodes CDR1 KGHSH and CDR2 LQKENI. The CDR3 runs 14 residues. V shed 3 bases, J shed 3 bases, and the junction held 4 bases outside the gene matches. Worth noting for this clone: Its antigen is unknown.

Sequencing used immunoSEQ multiplex PCR; TCRdb keeps in-frame clones, though not all of them. The table lists over 130,000 clones, around 90% of them singletons. V usage is TRBV18 and J usage is TRBJ1-1, with TRBD1 matching over 7 bases. The origin of this receptor is an adult who received the AZD1222 COVID-19 vaccine. The specimen comprised peripheral blood, sampled 28 days after the second AZD1222 dose. In nucleotides, the CDR3 is TGTGCCAGCTCACCCAGGGGGTCGGACACTGAAGCTTTCTTT. The encoded protein is CASSPRGSDTEAFF.